The T cell receptor (beta chain) described here comes from a study of somatic mutations in cytotoxic T cells in rheumatoid arthritis. General study results and limits: There were about an eighth of the roughly 60 patients in whom the largest CD8+ clone exceeded 20% of CD8+ cells.

Notes on this clone: Its antigen is unidentified.

CDR1 is SEHNR and CDR2 is FQNEAQ in the germline V gene (reference sequence). Trimming took off 5 bases at V and 5 bases at J, with 16 bases between the two ends. The CDR3 contains 14 residues. Libraries were prepared by immunoSEQ multiplex PCR; TCRdb keeps only in-frame clonotypes and omits some of them. The sample yields 9,900 or so clones, around four fifths seen once. The chain couples TRBV7-9 to TRBJ2-7; D not certain. The source of this sequence is an adult with rheumatoid arthritis. The sample was CD8+ T cells sorted from blood. The CDR3 loop is CASSPPFNTHEQYF. The CDR3 nucleotides read TGTGCCAGCAGCCCTCCCTTTAACACTCACGAGCAGTACTTC.